Following are 18 T cell receptor beta chains from one sample sequenced in a study of T cells after yellow fever vaccination. Each CDR3 protein is one row after TCRdb ran MiXCR on the 5' RACE reads. The sample contains approximately 110,000 distinct CDR3 sequences, about 7% of which appear only once. Source: CD4+ T cells sorted from PBMCs, taken approximately 11 days after the first yellow fever vaccination. All receptors come from a man between 18 and 29 years old who received the YFV17D yellow fever vaccine.

With regard to this clonotype: Just one base apart from a much larger clone, this may be a read error. The J gene is TRBJ1-1, the V gene TRBV5-1; no definite D call. V lost 0 bases and J lost 3, with 9 bases in between. Germline V CDR1 and CDR2: SGHRS, YFSETQ. CDR3 size: 14 residues. CDR3 sequence reads: CASSLAAGDTEAFF. Here the CDR3 DNA reads TGCGCCAGCAGCTTGGCCGCCGGGGACACTGAAGCTTTCTTT.

In its sample, this clonotype was seen many times. The chain recombines TRBV6-1 with TRBJ2-3, with TRBD2 identical over 16 bases. Trimming took 6 bases from V and 5 from J; bases not matched to a gene: 2. Germline V gene data show CDR1 as MNHNS and CDR2 as SASEGT. The CDR3 consists of 15 residues. In nucleotides, the CDR3 is TGTGCCAGCAGGGGACTAGCGGGGGGGGAAGATACGCAGTATTTT. Translating gives CASRGLAGGEDTQYF.

In this sample, this clonotype turned up many times. The chain carries TRBV6-5 and TRBJ2-7; 9 positions agree with TRBD2. From germline, CDR1 is MNHEY and CDR2 SVGAGI. The CDR3 is 16 residues long. The V and J ends lost 4 bases and 0 bases, in that order; junction bases with no gene match: 7. The CDR3: CASSSTAGGSSYEQYF. The CDR3 nucleotides read TGTGCCAGCAGTTCCACGGCGGGGGGGAGCTCCTACGAGCAGTACTTC.

This clonotype was observed at least ten times. The chain employs TRBV18 and TRBJ2-7; 7 bases align to TRBD1. Trimming cost V 3 bases and J 4 bases; bases outside gene matches: 12. CDR3 size: 16 residues. CDR1 and CDR2 from the germline V gene are KGHSH and LQKENI. CDR3 protein: CASSPAGTGALYEQYV. The CDR3, as DNA: TGTGCCAGCTCACCCGCCGGAACAGGGGCCTTGTACGAGCAGTACGTC.

This clonotype was counted at least ten times. V gene TRBV7-9 combines with J gene TRBJ1-1; possibly TRBD1 for D (6 bases). The CDR3 spans 14 residues. Trimming removed 5 bases at V and 7 bases at J, with 17 bases between. Germline V gives CDR1 SEHNR, CDR2 FQNEAQ (reference sequence). The CDR3 coding sequence is TGTGCCAGCAGCCGAAAAGGACAGTCGGATGAAGCTTTCTTT. It translates to CASSRKGQSDEAFF.

At least ten counts were recorded for this clonotype. The chain couples TRBV4-1 to TRBJ2-5; D perhaps matches TRBD2 (6 bases). The germline V and J ends were trimmed by 4 bases and 2 bases, with 17 bases remaining between them. The length of the CDR3 is 16 residues. Germline loops: CDR1 MGHRA, CDR2 YSYEKL. CDR3 sequence (DNA): TGCGCCAGCAGCCGCCCCGTGCGGGGAATACAAGAGACCCAGTACTTC. Amino acids: CASSRPVRGIQETQYF.

A few counts support this clonotype. The chain carries TRBV5-1 and TRBJ1-2; 10 bases align to TRBD1. The V gene's germline CDR1 is SGHRS and CDR2 YFSETQ. V gave up 0 bases and J gave up 2 bases; unmatched junction bases: 10. The CDR3 runs 18 residues. The CDR3 region is CASSLAPFDRGPNYGYTF. The DNA of the CDR3 is TGCGCCAGCAGCTTGGCCCCTTTCGACAGGGGGCCAAACTATGGCTACACCTTC. Full variable domain (outside the CDR3, taken from reference TRBV5-1 and TRBJ1-2): KAGVTQTPRYLIKTRGQQVTLSCSPISGHRSVSWYQQTPGQGLQFLFEYFSETQRNKGNFPGRFSGRQFSNSRSEMNVSTLELGDSALYLCASSLAPFDRGPNYGYTFGSGTRLTVV.

Many counts were recorded for this clonotype. V and J are TRBV6-5 and TRBJ1-1; perhaps TRBD1 as D (6 bases). This CDR3 has 14 amino acids. Germline CDR1 is MNHEY and CDR2 is SVGAGI. Trimming removed 0 bases at V and 5 bases at J, with 10 bases between. This CDR3 is CASSYSRGGTEAFF. DNA for the CDR3: TGTGCCAGCAGTTACTCTAGAGGGGGGACTGAAGCTTTCTTT.

The chain is built from TRBV6-2 or TRBV6-3 and TRBJ1-5; D possibly corresponds to TRBD1 (5 bases). There are 16 residues in the CDR3. The V and J ends lost 5 bases and 3 bases respectively, with 17 bases between them. The germline V gene has CDR1 MNHEY and CDR2 SVGEGT. The CDR3 DNA is TGTGCCAGCAGTGGCCCGGGGGGGGTGAACAATCAGCCCCAGCATTTT. It yields the protein CASSGPGGVNNQPQHF.

In its sample, this clonotype was seen many times. V usage is TRBV7-2 and J usage is TRBJ1-2; D not resolved. Trimming removed 0 bases at V and 3 bases at J, with 14 bases between. CDR3 length equals 16 residues. Germline V gene sequence: CDR1 SGHTA, CDR2 FQGNSA. CDR3 amino acids: CASSLATPADYYGYTF. The DNA for the CDR3 is TGTGCCAGCAGCTTAGCGACACCTGCAGATTACTATGGCTACACCTTC.

This clonotype appeared many times. An end of the junction differs from the germline gene, which may be a read error. The rearrangement uses TRBV19 and TRBJ2-1; TRBD1 might be the D (5 bases). The germline V gene encodes CDR1 LNHDA and CDR2 SQIVND (reference sequence). The CDR3 runs 17 residues. Here the CDR3 reads CASSGFLDRTSNNEQFF. In nucleotides, the CDR3 is TGTGCCAGTAGCGGGTTTCTAGACAGAACCTCCAACAATGAGCAGTTCTTC.

This clonotype was counted at least ten times. This chain links TRBV7-8 with TRBJ2-5; no clear D. Germline V gives CDR1 SGHVS, CDR2 FQNEAQ. V lost 5 bases and J 3 bases, leaving 16 bases between the germline ends. This CDR3 comprises 15 residues. The CDR3 bases are TGTGCCAGCAGCGTAATGCGAACAGTAGAAGAGACCCAGTACTTC. This sequence encodes CASSVMRTVEETQYF.

This clonotype was observed at least ten times. CDR3 in DNA: TGCGCCAGCAGCTTGTCTGGGACAGGGACAGATACGCAGTATTTT. Translated: CASSLSGTGTDTQYF. The chain is built from TRBV5-1 and TRBJ2-3; TRBD1 aligns across 9 bases. The CDR3 sequence is 15 residues long. CDR1 is SGHRS, CDR2 YFSETQ, per germline. Trimming cost V 1 base and J 3 bases; bases outside gene matches: 3.

This clonotype was seen ten or more times. The chain combines TRBV7-8 with TRBJ2-7, with a tentative D call TRBD2 (5 bases). Trimming shortened V by 3 bases and J by 3 bases, and 12 bases separated the two germline ends. The germline CDR1 and CDR2 sequences are SGHVS and FQNEAQ. This CDR3 contains 14 residues. The CDR3 here is CASSFDTGIYEQYF. The CDR3 DNA reads as TGTGCCAGCAGCTTCGACACGGGGATCTACGAGCAGTACTTC. Based on the CDR3 plus reference TRBV7-8 and TRBJ2-7, the full variable domain is GAGVSQSPRYKVAKRGQDVALRCDPISGHVSLFWYQQALGQGPEFLTYFQNEAQLDKSGLPSDRFFAERPEGSVSTLKIQRTQQEDSAVYLCASSFDTGIYEQYFGPGTRLTVT.

This clonotype was seen more than once but under ten times. The V and J genes are TRBV4-3 and TRBJ2-7, with 9 positions matching TRBD1. Germline loops: CDR1 LGHNA, CDR2 YSLEER. V dropped 0 bases and J dropped 1; count of bases not matched to a gene: 4. There are 16 residues in the CDR3. The CDR3 loop reads CASSQDSGQGSYEQYF. CDR3 nucleotides: TGCGCCAGCAGCCAAGATTCGGGACAGGGTTCCTACGAGCAGTACTTC.

This clonotype was detected ten times or more. The CDR3 region has the DNA TGTGCCAGCAGCCAAAATCCCGGGACTGGAAGCACAGATACGCAGTATTTT. Its translation: CASSQNPGTGSTDTQYF. The gene calls are TRBV3-1 and TRBJ2-3; weak D call: TRBD2 (6 bases). CDR1 LGHDT and CDR2 YNNKEL come from the germline V gene (reference sequence). Trimming shortened V by 2 bases and J by 0 bases, and 15 bases separated the two germline ends. The CDR3 extends over 17 amino acids.

This clonotype has at least ten counts. V usage is TRBV6-1 and J usage is TRBJ2-3, with 7 bases that match TRBD2. Trimming removed 3 bases from V and 4 bases from J; junction bases left unmatched: 4. This CDR3 has 14 residues. CDR1 is MNHNS and CDR2 is SASEGT in the germline V gene. As DNA, the CDR3 is TGTGCCAGCAGTGAGGGGGGGAGGGCAGATACGCAGTATTTT. Translated, it gives CASSEGGRADTQYF.

This clonotype was counted ten times or more. V gene TRBV20-1 combines with J gene TRBJ1-4, with D tentatively TRBD1 (5 bases). The length of the CDR3 is 14 residues. Germline V gene data show CDR1 as DFQATT and CDR2 as SNEGSKA (reference sequence). V lost 3 bases, J lost 3 bases, and 11 bases lay in between. The CDR3 loop reads CSARPTASNEKLFF. Written as DNA, the CDR3 is TGCAGTGCTAGGCCGACAGCATCTAATGAAAAACTGTTTTTT.